These 16 T cell receptor beta chains were sequenced from one sample in a study of T cells in Graves' hyperthyroidism and ophthalmopathy. Amplification targeted TCR beta CDR3 regions from RNA transcripts. Researchers ran a first-round RT-PCR on the TCR CDR3 using the HTBI primer set. TCRdb reprocessed the multiplex PCR reads with MiXCR, giving one entry per CDR3 protein. The sample lists fewer than 500,000 distinct CDR3 sequences; roughly 13% were seen once. Sequenced material: blood. All receptors derive from a man between 25 and 39 years old with Graves' hyperthyroidism that later progressed to Graves' ophthalmopathy.

This clonotype was found many times. The V call is TRBV12-3 or TRBV12-4, the J call TRBJ1-5; tentatively, D is TRBD1 (6 bases). V was clipped by 0 bases and J by 4 bases, with 13 bases between them. This CDR3 has 16 amino acids. The CDR3 protein is CASSLAIGTLNQPQHF. CDR3 in DNA: TGTGCCAGCAGTTTAGCGATCGGGACACTTAATCAGCCCCAGCATTTT.

This clonotype was counted between two and nine times. The chain carries TRBV6-1 and TRBJ2-5; weak D call: TRBD1 (6 bases). In germline, CDR1 is MNHNS, CDR2 SASEGT. CDR3 size: 15 residues. The germline V and J ends were trimmed by 2 bases and 1 base, with 11 bases remaining between them. CDR3 nucleotide sequence: TGTGCCAGCAGTGAACAACAGGGATTCCAAGAGACCCAGTACTTC. It is translated as CASSEQQGFQETQYF.

This rearrangement joins TRBV29-1 to TRBJ2-7; D gene ambiguous. V lost 0 bases to trimming and J lost 3 bases, with 6 bases between them. CDR3 length: 12 amino acids. CDR1 and CDR2 from the germline V gene are SQVTM and ANQGSEA. The CDR3 DNA follows: TGCAGCGTTGAAGAGGGCTACTACGAGCAGTACTTC. Its translation: CSVEEGYYEQYF.

Ten or more counts support this clonotype. The rearrangement uses TRBV20-1 and TRBJ2-3; possible D gene TRBD2, 6 bases. CDR3 length equals 14 residues. The germline V and J ends were trimmed by 6 bases and 4 bases, with 17 bases remaining between them. CDR1 is DFQATT, CDR2 SNEGSKA, per germline (reference sequence). This CDR3 is CSAFPRGYPDTQYF. The CDR3 nucleotides read TGCAGTGCCTTCCCCCGGGGGTACCCAGATACGCAGTATTTT.

This clonotype has only a few counts. CDR3 amino acids: CASSLVGVPTGELFF. The CDR3 DNA reads TGTGCCAGCAGCTTGGTAGGCGTACCCACCGGGGAGCTGTTTTTT. This sequence joins TRBV5-8 and TRBJ2-2; no clear D gene. Germline assignment: CDR1 SGHTS and CDR2 YDEGEE. The CDR3 spans 15 residues. Trimming cost V 0 bases and J 4 bases, with 10 bases left between them. Full variable domain (outside the CDR3, taken from reference TRBV5-8 and TRBJ2-2): EAGVTQSPTHLIKTRGQQATLRCSPISGHTSVYWYQQALGLGLQFLLWYDEGEERNRGNFPPRFSGRQFPNYSSELNVNALELEDSALYLCASSLVGVPTGELFFGEGSRLTVL.

This clonotype was seen more than once but under ten times. As DNA, the CDR3 is TGCAGCGTTGAAATCGAAAGGGATACGCAGTATTTT. Its translation: CSVEIERDTQYF. The gene calls are TRBV29-1 and TRBJ2-3; no firm D call. Looked up from germline, CDR1 is SQVTM and CDR2 is ANQGSEA. The CDR3 length is 12 residues. Between the trimmed V and J ends, which lost 2 bases and 6 bases, there was a span of 9 bases.

This clonotype occurred a few times. J is TRBJ2-3 and V is TRBV5-6; D is unresolved. This CDR3 spans 13 amino acids. Per germline, CDR1 SGHDT and CDR2 YYEEEE. Trimming left V 4 bases short and J 0 bases short, with 6 bases between. CDR3 sequence reads: CASSPKSTDTQYF. The CDR3 bases are TGTGCCAGCAGCCCCAAGAGCACAGATACGCAGTATTTT.

This clonotype was seen repeatedly, ten times or more. The chain uses TRBV5-5 and TRBJ2-5, with 7 bases matching TRBD2. CDR3 length: 14 amino acids. Trimming at V came to 4 bases and at J to 4 bases, leaving 7 bases not matched to a gene. In germline, CDR1 is SGHKS, CDR2 YYEKEE (reference sequence). Written as DNA, the CDR3 is TGTGCCAGCAGCCTGACTAGCTATCCAGAGACCCAGTACTTC. Translating gives CASSLTSYPETQYF.

The chain recombines TRBV18 with TRBJ2-2; a weak D match, TRBD1 (5 bases). Germline V CDR1 and CDR2: KGHSH, LQKENI. This CDR3 spans 16 amino acids. The germline V and J ends were trimmed by 2 bases and 0 bases, with 10 bases remaining between them. In nucleotides, the CDR3 is TGTGCCAGCTCACCATTCGCAGGGACGAACACCGGGGAGCTGTTTTTT. Amino acid sequence: CASSPFAGTNTGELFF.

The DNA of the CDR3 is TGTGCCAGCAGCCAAGATACCTTGCTTTCGAGGGAAGGGAATGGCTACACCTTC. Its translation is CASSQDTLLSREGNGYTF. The V and J genes are TRBV3-1 and TRBJ1-2; D not certain. V shed 0 bases and J shed 6 bases, with 23 bases lying between them. The CDR3 totals 18 residues. Germline CDR1 LGHDT, CDR2 YNNKEL (reference sequence).

A few counts support this clonotype. One junction end disagrees with the germline gene, perhaps due to a read error. The CDR3 DNA reads as TGTGCCAGCAGATTAGCAGGGGCGTACACCGGGGAGCTGTTTTTT. It encodes CASRLAGAYTGELFF. The chain carries TRBV12-3 or TRBV12-4 and TRBJ2-2; tentatively, D is TRBD1 (6 bases). This CDR3 comprises 15 residues.

The chain joins TRBV6-2 or TRBV6-3 to TRBJ2-2; 8 nucleotides line up with TRBD1. With 7 bases clipped from V and 4 bases from J, the junction kept 5 bases outside the gene matches. CDR1 is MNHEY and CDR2 is SVGEGT in the germline V gene. The CDR3 extends over 14 amino acids. The CDR3 here is CASTLTGATGELFF. The CDR3 DNA sequence: TGTGCCAGCACCCTGACAGGGGCCACCGGGGAGCTGTTTTTT.

This clonotype was detected only once. J is TRBJ2-3 and V is TRBV6-2 or TRBV6-3, with D unclear. Trimming cost V 7 bases and J 3 bases, with 14 bases left between them. There are 14 residues in the CDR3. Germline assignment: CDR1 MNHEY and CDR2 SVGEGT. For the CDR3, the DNA is TGTGCCAGCACCGATCCCCGACCGACAGATACGCAGTATTTT. Protein: CASTDPRPTDTQYF.

This clonotype was counted ten times or more. The chain recombines TRBV7-6 with TRBJ2-5; D is possibly TRBD2 (5 bases). V was cut by 1 base and J by 0 bases, with 15 bases left in between. CDR1 SGHVS and CDR2 FNYEAQ come from the germline V gene. The CDR3 totals 17 residues. The CDR3 sequence is CASSLDGSGVYQETQYF. CDR3 sequence (DNA): TGTGCCAGCAGCTTAGATGGGAGCGGAGTGTACCAAGAGACCCAGTACTTC. The variable domain in full, with the rest retrieved from reference TRBV7-6 and TRBJ2-5, is GAGVSQSPRYKVTKRGQDVALRCDPISGHVSLYWYRQALGQGPEFLTYFNYEAQQDKSGLPNDRFSAERPEGSISTLTIQRTEQRDSAMYRCASSLDGSGVYQETQYFGPGTRLLVL.

The chain recombines TRBV9 with TRBJ1-2, with D uncertain. Germline CDR1 SGDLS, CDR2 YYNGEE. The CDR3 is 14 residues long. V lost 2 bases to trimming and J lost 2 bases, with 10 bases between them. As DNA, the CDR3 is TGTGCCAGCAGCGTTGGGGATCCCAACTATGGCTACACCTTC. This encodes CASSVGDPNYGYTF. The full variable domain, rest sourced from reference TRBV9 and TRBJ1-2, is DSGVTQTPKHLITATGQRVTLRCSPRSGDLSVYWYQQSLDQGLQFLIQYYNGEERAKGNILERFSAQQFPDLHSELNLSSLELGDSALYFCASSVGDPNYGYTFGSGTRLTVV.

This clonotype was counted only a few times. This chain links TRBV19 with TRBJ1-1; a possible D gene is TRBD1 (5 bases). The V end was cut by 7 bases, the J end by 3 bases, with 12 bases between. The CDR3 extends over 13 amino acids. The germline CDR1 and CDR2 sequences are LNHDA and SQIVND (reference sequence). The CDR3 loop reads CASKDGGDTEAFF. CDR3 nucleotide sequence: TGTGCCAGTAAAGACGGGGGGGACACTGAAGCTTTCTTT.